The rows below give T cell receptor beta chains drawn from one sample of a study of blood T cell repertoires in COVID-19. Only in-frame clones appear in the TCRdb table, and some are missing; sequencing was by immunoSEQ multiplex PCR. The table lists 140,000 or so clones, roughly 79% of them singletons. Sequenced sample: peripheral blood. These receptors originate from a woman aged 55 to 70 with acute or convalescent COVID-19. Both conserved end residues are part of each CDR3. D genes are given only for firm matches. Clone size is stated in some rows and not others, as once, few, many or a class when expanded.

.	.	TRBV27	TRBJ2-1	16	CASSSNRALGSNEQFF	TGTGCCAGCAGTTCCAACAGGGCTCTAGGTTCCAATGAGCAGTTCTTC
.	.	TRBV29-1	TRBJ2-7	13	CSVEGGQPYEQYF	TGCAGCGTTGAAGGTGGGCAGCCTTACGAGCAGTACTTC
many	TRBD2	TRBV6-2/TRBV6-3	TRBJ2-3	16	CASSYQGLGLADTQYF	TGTGCCAGCAGTTACCAGGGGCTGGGACTAGCAGATACGCAGTATTTT
.	.	TRBV28	TRBJ1-5	15	CASSLPATVNQPQHF	TGTGCCAGCAGTTTACCAGCGACAGTCAATCAGCCCCAGCATTTT
.	TRBD1	TRBV28	TRBJ2-5	14	CASSTGQAGETQYF	TGTGCCAGCAGTACCGGACAGGCTGGGGAGACCCAGTACTTC
.	.	TRBV6-5	TRBJ2-6	15	CASTGSSSGANVLTF	TGTGCCAGCACGGGGTCGAGCTCTGGGGCCAACGTCCTGACTTTC
once	TRBD2	TRBV28	TRBJ2-3	18	CASSLWSTSGTFTDTQYF	TGTGCCAGCAGTTTATGGAGTACTAGCGGGACTTTCACAGATACGCAGTATTTT
.	TRBD1	TRBV28	TRBJ1-6	16	CASSTTQGARNSPLHF	TGTGCCAGCAGCACTACCCAGGGGGCTCGTAACTCACCCCTCCACTTT
few	TRBD2	TRBV10-1	TRBJ2-1	15	CASSDGTSVYNEQFF	TGCGCCAGCAGTGACGGGACTAGCGTCTACAATGAGCAGTTCTTC
.	TRBD1	TRBV14	TRBJ2-3	16	CASSPRTGTSTDTQYF	TGTGCCAGCAGCCCCCGGACAGGGACTAGCACAGATACGCAGTATTTT
.	.	TRBV7-9	TRBJ1-6	13	CASSSYRDSPLHF	TGTGCCAGCAGCTCCTACAGGGATTCACCCCTCCACTTT
.	.	TRBV5-4	TRBJ1-4	18	CASSPGLPTATTNEKLFF	TGTGCCAGCAGCCCGGGACTGCCGACGGCGACAACTAATGAAAAACTGTTTTTT
.	TRBD2	TRBV7-9	TRBJ2-1	14	CASSLLLAGAEQFF	TGTGCCAGCAGCTTACTACTAGCGGGTGCTGAGCAGTTCTTC
.	.	TRBV27	TRBJ1-4	13	CASSLVRLEKLFF	TGTGCCAGCTCTCTCGTCCGTCTAGAAAAACTGTTTTTT
once	.	TRBV9	TRBJ1-4	13	CASSVDMNEKLFF	TGTGCCAGCAGCGTAGATATGAATGAAAAACTGTTTTTT
few	TRBD1	TRBV28	TRBJ1-3	14	CASSQHRGGNTIYF	TGTGCCAGCAGCCAACACAGGGGTGGAAACACCATATATTTT
.	.	TRBV6-5	TRBJ1-2	12	CASSYSGAGYTF	TGTGCCAGCAGTTACTCAGGGGCTGGCTACACCTTC
.	.	TRBV28	TRBJ1-1	13	CASSWGTSRDRRF	TGTGCCAGCAGTTGGGGGACATCCAGGGACCGAAGATTT
.	TRBD2	TRBV5-1	TRBJ2-1	15	CASSFSGSPDNEQFF	TGCGCCAGCAGCTTTAGCGGGAGCCCGGACAATGAGCAGTTCTTC
.	TRBD2	TRBV27	TRBJ2-1	15	CASSPWTSGRGEQFF	TGTGCCAGCAGTCCGTGGACTAGCGGGAGAGGTGAGCAGTTCTTC
.	TRBD1	TRBV6-5	TRBJ2-7	14	CASRGTGIPYEQYF	TGTGCCAGCAGGGGGACAGGGATCCCCTACGAGCAGTACTTC
.	.	TRBV27	TRBJ2-7	13	CASIKRGSYEQYF	TGTGCCAGCATAAAGCGAGGCTCCTACGAGCAGTACTTC
few	TRBD1	TRBV3-1/TRBV3-2	TRBJ1-4	14	CASSYRGSNEKLFF	TGTGCCAGCAGCTACAGGGGGTCTAATGAAAAACTGTTTTTT
few	TRBD2	TRBV5-1	TRBJ2-3	15	CASSLISGSTDTQYF	TGCGCCAGCAGCTTGATTAGCGGGAGCACAGATACGCAGTATTTT
.	TRBD2	TRBV5-1	TRBJ2-7	15	CASSTTGTSGNEQYF	TGCGCCAGCAGCACAACCGGGACTAGCGGGAACGAGCAGTACTTC
few	.	TRBV28	TRBJ2-1	13	CASSRQVNDEQFF	TGTGCCAGCAGTCGACAGGTTAACGATGAGCAGTTCTTC
once	TRBD1	TRBV3-1/TRBV3-2	TRBJ2-1	15	CASSLDRGGYNEQFF	TGTGCCAGCAGCCTCGACAGGGGTGGCTACAATGAGCAGTTCTTC
.	TRBD2	TRBV5-1	TRBJ2-1	15	CASSFLAGASREQFF	TGCGCCAGCAGCTTCCTAGCGGGGGCCTCAAGAGAGCAGTTCTTC
.	.	TRBV15	TRBJ2-1	17	CATRFLGGGGSYNEQFF	TGTGCCACCAGATTTCTCGGGGGCGGGGGATCCTACAATGAGCAGTTCTTC
once	TRBD1	TRBV6-5	TRBJ2-7	16	CASSYSYRTGSYEQYF	TGTGCCAGCAGTTACTCGTACAGGACAGGATCCTACGAGCAGTACTTC
few	TRBD2	TRBV4-1	TRBJ2-7	15	CASSQSGSPSYEQYF	TGCGCCAGCAGCCAAAGCGGGAGTCCCTCCTACGAGCAGTACTTC
.	TRBD1	TRBV15	TRBJ2-7	17	CATSRDRDRFFSYEQYF	TGTGCCACCAGCAGAGATCGGGACAGGTTTTTCTCCTACGAGCAGTACTTC
few	TRBD2	TRBV29-1	TRBJ2-7	13	CSARGSPSDEQYF	TGCAGCGCTCGCGGGAGCCCCTCGGACGAGCAGTACTTC
.	.	TRBV6-5	TRBJ1-1	13	CASRMRENTEAFF	TGTGCCAGCCGAATGAGGGAGAACACTGAAGCTTTCTTT
.	.	TRBV30	TRBJ1-5	14	CAWRDPGLGQPQHF	TGTGCCTGGAGGGACCCAGGGTTGGGTCAGCCCCAGCATTTT
.	TRBD1	TRBV6-6	TRBJ1-5	16	CASSRMGQLSGQPQHF	TGTGCCAGCAGTCGTATGGGACAGCTATCCGGTCAGCCCCAGCATTTT
.	.	TRBV6-5	TRBJ1-1	13	CASGGTLGTEAFF	TGTGCCAGCGGCGGGACCCTCGGCACTGAAGCTTTCTTT
.	.	TRBV18	TRBJ2-2	14	CASSPIQDTGELFF	TGTGCCAGCTCACCAATTCAGGACACCGGGGAGCTGTTTTTT
.	.	TRBV7-9	TRBJ2-1	14	CASSFSGLYNEQFF	TGTGCCAGCAGCTTTAGCGGCCTCTACAATGAGCAGTTCTTC
many	TRBD2	TRBV7-9	TRBJ2-3	14	CASGRAGPTDTQYF	TGTGCCAGCGGGAGAGCGGGACCCACAGATACGCAGTATTTT
.	.	TRBV11-3	TRBJ1-5	16	CASQKPTGRFYQPQHF	TGTGCCAGCCAAAAACCGACAGGCCGGTTTTATCAGCCCCAGCATTTT
medium-sized	.	TRBV7-9	TRBJ2-7	14	CASGGLQSPYEQYF	TGTGCCAGTGGTGGACTTCAGTCCCCCTACGAGCAGTACTTC
.	TRBD2	TRBV19	TRBJ2-5	13	CASSILAGEDQYF	TGTGCCAGTAGTATACTAGCGGGAGAGGATCAGTACTTC
few	.	TRBV7-3	TRBJ1-1	13	CASSLIRATEAFF	TGTGCCAGCAGCTTAATCAGGGCCACTGAAGCTTTCTTT
.	TRBD2	TRBV7-9	TRBJ2-5	16	CASSFSVTSGEETQYF	TGTGCCAGCAGCTTCTCCGTGACTAGCGGAGAAGAGACCCAGTACTTC
once	.	TRBV19	TRBJ2-5	14	CASSTTGAVETQYF	TGTGCCAGTAGTACGACGGGAGCGGTGGAGACCCAGTACTTC
.	.	TRBV14	TRBJ2-3	14	CASSQDTDPDTQYF	TGTGCCAGCAGCCAAGATACAGATCCCGATACGCAGTATTTT
.	TRBD2	TRBV5-6	TRBJ2-1	15	CASSALAGAYNEQFF	TGTGCCAGCAGCGCCTTAGCGGGAGCGTACAATGAGCAGTTCTTC
.	.	TRBV10-1	TRBJ1-1	16	CASSEGQGGVNTEAFF	TGCGCCAGCAGTGAAGGGCAGGGAGGCGTGAACACTGAAGCTTTCTTT
.	.	TRBV29-1	TRBJ1-2	13	CSVEKGGTYGYTF	TGCAGCGTTGAAAAGGGGGGGACCTATGGCTACACCTTC
.	.	TRBV28	TRBJ1-3	14	CASSFQGSGNTIYF	TGTGCCAGCAGTTTTCAGGGCTCTGGAAACACCATATATTTT
.	.	TRBV12-3/TRBV12-4	TRBJ2-5	11	CASSVGETQYF	TGTGCCAGCTCTGTGGGCGAGACCCAGTACTTC
.	.	TRBV2	TRBJ1-4	15	CASSEAPGRNEKLFF	TGTGCCAGCAGTGAAGCTCCGGGGAGGAATGAAAAACTGTTTTTT